This entry describes one T cell receptor (beta chain). This clonotype was counted ten times or more. Which antigen it targets is not known. Nothing much larger sits one base from this clone, and base qualities are not available. Interpreted using the paper, the treatment or condition label stands for: live attenuated yellow fever vaccine strain. At each blood-draw timepoint, two biological replicates of bulk PBMCs were obtained. A standard Ficoll-Paque protocol was used to isolate PBMCs from peripheral blood. TriZol was used to extract RNA from bulk PBMCs, CD4 and CD8 fractions, and dextramer-positive and dextramer-negative fractions. These data originate in a study of T cells after yellow fever vaccination (dated by TCRdb to 2018 to 2020). Notes on the research overall: Libraries from fractions with low cell numbers were prepared with the SMART-Seq v4 Ultra Low Input RNA kit. To follow T-cell clones before and after both primary and booster YFV17D yellow fever vaccination, bulk TCR alpha and beta repertoires underwent longitudinal sequencing. The cohort comprised two healthy male donors, one aged 18 to 30 and one aged 30 to 40 years. Blood samples were taken at several timepoints before and after primary and secondary immunization, and bulk PBMC replicates and cell subsets were isolated.

Beyond this particular receptor, the publication reports: Most clones expanded after primary vaccination were re-detected after the booster (almost 97% of CD4 and roughly 87% of CD8), suggesting broad memory maintenance. Because the study included only a couple of donors, the extent to which the findings can be generalized is limited. A small fraction of clonotypes showed up in both the CD4 and CD8 compartments, probably as a result of convergent recombination. FACS-sorted repertoires could contain abundant contaminating clonotypes from the bulk population, so computational filtering was required. Compared with the primary T-cell response, the secondary T-cell response was faster but weaker, reaching its peak on day 5 rather than on day 15.

CDR1 and CDR2, per the germline V gene, are KGHSH and LQKENI. The CDR3, from cysteine to phenylalanine, totals 12 residues. Only the CDR3 region is kept as DNA, spanning 36 bases read in frame from base 1. V is cut by 3 bases and J by 1 base, and the space between the germline ends is 3 bases. Sequencing instrument: Illumina NovaSeq 6000. TCR cDNA was synthesized by 5'RACE template switching, which introduced a universal primer site and unique molecular identifiers. Priming for cDNA synthesis came from both the TCR alpha and TCR beta constant segments. Two PCR steps were used to amplify libraries, with sample barcodes and sequencing adapters being added in the second step. Sequencing of libraries was done on Illumina HiSeq 2500 (2x100 bp) or NovaSeq (2x150 bp). The original methods were these. Demultiplexing of reads and collapsing into UMI consensus sequences were performed with MIGEC, and V(D)J alignment was carried out with MiXCR. Clonotypes responding to the vaccine were identified with edgeR on replicate PBMC samples, with the criteria of FDR below 0.01 and a log2 fold change above 5 up to day 15. CD4 or CD8 identity was assigned to each bulk clonotype according to whether the clonotype was present at higher abundance in the sequenced CD4 repertoire or the sequenced CD8 repertoire. Starting from the raw public reads, TCRdb applied fastp trimming at Q25, assembled clones with MiXCR and retained in-frame beta chains. Under each unique CDR3 protein, matching rows form one entry showing the most common genes and DNA. TCRdb's processing, not the study's, gives the V and J calls here. The sample contains over 300,000 distinct CDR3 sequences, about 4% of them found a single time. The ten largest clonotypes hold approximately 25% of the sample.

This TCR was sampled from a man aged 18 to 29 who received the YFV17D yellow fever vaccine. Sequenced here: PBMCs, sampled 5 days after the yellow fever booster vaccination. Rearrangement joined TRBV18 to TRBJ2-5; the D gene lacks a confident call. The nucleotide sequence reads as follows: TGTGCCAGCTCACCGACCCAAGAGACCCAGTACTTC. It specifies CASSPTQETQYF.